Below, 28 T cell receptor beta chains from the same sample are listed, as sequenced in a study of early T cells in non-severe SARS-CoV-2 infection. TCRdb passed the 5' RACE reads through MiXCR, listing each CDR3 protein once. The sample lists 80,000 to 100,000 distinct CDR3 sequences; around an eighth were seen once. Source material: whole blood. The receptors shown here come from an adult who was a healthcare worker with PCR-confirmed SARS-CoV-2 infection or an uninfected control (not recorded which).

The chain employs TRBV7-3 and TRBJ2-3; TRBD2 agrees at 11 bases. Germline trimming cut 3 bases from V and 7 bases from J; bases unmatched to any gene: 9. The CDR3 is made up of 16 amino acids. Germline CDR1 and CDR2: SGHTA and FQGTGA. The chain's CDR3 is CASSFTPGLADYTQYF. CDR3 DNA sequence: TGTGCCAGCAGCTTCACCCCGGGACTAGCGGATTATACGCAGTATTTT.

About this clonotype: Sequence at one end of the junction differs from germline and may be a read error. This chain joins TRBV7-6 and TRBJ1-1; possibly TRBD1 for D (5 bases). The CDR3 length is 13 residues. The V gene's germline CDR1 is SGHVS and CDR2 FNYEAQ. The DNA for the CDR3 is TGTGCCAGCAGCTTAGATCCGGGGGTCAAGACGATCTTT. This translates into CASSLDPGVKTIF.

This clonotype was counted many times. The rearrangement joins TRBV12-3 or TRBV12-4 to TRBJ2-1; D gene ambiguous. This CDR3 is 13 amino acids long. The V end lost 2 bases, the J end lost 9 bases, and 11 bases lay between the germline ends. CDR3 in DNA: TGTGCCAGCAGTTTAATGACTTTAAGTGAGCAGTTCTTC. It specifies CASSLMTLSEQFF.

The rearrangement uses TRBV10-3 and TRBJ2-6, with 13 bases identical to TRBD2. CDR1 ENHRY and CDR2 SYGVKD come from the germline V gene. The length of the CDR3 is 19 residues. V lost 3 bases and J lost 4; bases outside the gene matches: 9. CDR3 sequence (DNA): TGTGCCATCAGTGATTCGACCGGGACTAGCGGGACCGGGGCCAACGTCCTGACTTTC. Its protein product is CAISDSTGTSGTGANVLTF.

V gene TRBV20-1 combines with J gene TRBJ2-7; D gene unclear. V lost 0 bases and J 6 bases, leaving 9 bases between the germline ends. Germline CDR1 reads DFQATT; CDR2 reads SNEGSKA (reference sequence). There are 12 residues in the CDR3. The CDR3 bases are TGCAGTGCTAGAGAGCCGAACGCCGAGCAGTACTTC. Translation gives CSAREPNAEQYF.

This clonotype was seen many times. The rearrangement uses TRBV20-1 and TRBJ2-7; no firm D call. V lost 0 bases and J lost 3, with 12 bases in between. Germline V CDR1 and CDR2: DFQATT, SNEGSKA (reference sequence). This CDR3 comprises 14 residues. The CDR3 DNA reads TGCAGTGCTAGAGATCGCCAGCAGCTCTACGAGCAGTACTTC. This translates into CSARDRQQLYEQYF.

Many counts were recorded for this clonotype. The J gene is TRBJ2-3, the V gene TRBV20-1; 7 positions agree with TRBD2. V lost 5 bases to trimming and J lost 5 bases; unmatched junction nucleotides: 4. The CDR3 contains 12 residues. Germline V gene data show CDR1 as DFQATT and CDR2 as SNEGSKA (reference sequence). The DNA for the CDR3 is TGCAGTGCTTCTTCGGGGGGAGATACGCAGTATTTT. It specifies CSASSGGDTQYF.

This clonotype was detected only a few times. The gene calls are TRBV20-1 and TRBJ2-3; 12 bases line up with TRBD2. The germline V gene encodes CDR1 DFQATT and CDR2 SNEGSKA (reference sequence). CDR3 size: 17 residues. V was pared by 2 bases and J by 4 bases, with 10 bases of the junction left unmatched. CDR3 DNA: TGCAGTGCTAGACCCTACAACCTAGCGGGAGGGGCAGATACGCAGTATTTT. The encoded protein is CSARPYNLAGGADTQYF.

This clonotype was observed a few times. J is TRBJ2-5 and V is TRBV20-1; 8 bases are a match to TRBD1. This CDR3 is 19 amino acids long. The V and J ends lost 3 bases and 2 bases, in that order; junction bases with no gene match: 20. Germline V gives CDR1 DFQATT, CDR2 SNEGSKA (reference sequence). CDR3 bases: TGCAGTGCTAGCCCACCCGCGGCAGGGGGCCACCTACCTCAAGAGACCCAGTACTTC. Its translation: CSASPPAAGGHLPQETQYF.

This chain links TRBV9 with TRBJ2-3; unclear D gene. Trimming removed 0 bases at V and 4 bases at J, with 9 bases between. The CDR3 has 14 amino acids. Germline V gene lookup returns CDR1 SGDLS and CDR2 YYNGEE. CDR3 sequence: CASSVDDRPDTQYF. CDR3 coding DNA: TGTGCCAGCAGCGTAGATGACCGCCCAGATACGCAGTATTTT.

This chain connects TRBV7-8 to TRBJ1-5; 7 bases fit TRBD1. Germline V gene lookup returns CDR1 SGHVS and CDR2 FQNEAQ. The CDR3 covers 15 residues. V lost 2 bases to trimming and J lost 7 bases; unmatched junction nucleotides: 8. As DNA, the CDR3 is TGTGCCAGCAGCTTACATACAGGGGTTGGACAGCCCCAGCATTTT. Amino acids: CASSLHTGVGQPQHF. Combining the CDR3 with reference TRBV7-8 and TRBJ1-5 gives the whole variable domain GAGVSQSPRYKVAKRGQDVALRCDPISGHVSLFWYQQALGQGPEFLTYFQNEAQLDKSGLPSDRFFAERPEGSVSTLKIQRTQQEDSAVYLCASSLHTGVGQPQHFGDGTRLSIL.

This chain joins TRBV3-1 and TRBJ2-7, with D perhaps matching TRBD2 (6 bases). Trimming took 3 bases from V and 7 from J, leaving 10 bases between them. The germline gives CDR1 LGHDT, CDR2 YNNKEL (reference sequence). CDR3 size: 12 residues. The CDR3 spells CASSQVLAEQYF. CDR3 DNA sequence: TGTGCCAGCAGCCAGGTTCTAGCGGAGCAGTACTTC.

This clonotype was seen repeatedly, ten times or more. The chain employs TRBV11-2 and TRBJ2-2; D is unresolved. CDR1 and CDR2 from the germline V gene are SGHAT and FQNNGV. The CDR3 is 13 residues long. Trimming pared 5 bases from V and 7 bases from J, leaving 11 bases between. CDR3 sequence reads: CASSPPLGGELFF. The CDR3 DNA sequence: TGTGCCAGCAGCCCCCCGTTGGGCGGGGAGCTGTTTTTT.

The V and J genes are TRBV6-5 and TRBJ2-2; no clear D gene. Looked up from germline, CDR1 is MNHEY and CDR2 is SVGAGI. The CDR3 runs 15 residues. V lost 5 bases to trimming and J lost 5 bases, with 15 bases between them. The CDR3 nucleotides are TGTGCCAGCAGTGCCAATCTGGGTGGGACCGGGGAGCTGTTTTTT. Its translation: CASSANLGGTGELFF.

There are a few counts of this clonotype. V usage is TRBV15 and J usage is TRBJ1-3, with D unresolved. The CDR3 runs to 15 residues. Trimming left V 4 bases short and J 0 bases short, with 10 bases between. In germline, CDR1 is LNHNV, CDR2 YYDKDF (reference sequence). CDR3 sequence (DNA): TGTGCCACCAGCAACCAACAAATCTCTGGAAACACCATATATTTT. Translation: CATSNQQISGNTIYF.

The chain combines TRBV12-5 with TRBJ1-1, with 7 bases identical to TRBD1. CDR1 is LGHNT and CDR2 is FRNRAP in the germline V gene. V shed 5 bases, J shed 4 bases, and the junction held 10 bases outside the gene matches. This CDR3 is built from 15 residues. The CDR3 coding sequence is TGTGCTAGTGGTCTAACGGACAGGCGGGCCACTGAAGCTTTCTTT. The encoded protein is CASGLTDRRATEAFF.

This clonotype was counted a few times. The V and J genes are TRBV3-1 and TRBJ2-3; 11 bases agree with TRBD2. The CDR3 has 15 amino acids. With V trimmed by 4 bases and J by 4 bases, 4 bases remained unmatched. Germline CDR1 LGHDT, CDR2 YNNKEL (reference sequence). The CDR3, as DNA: TGTGCCAGCAGCCCTAGCGGGAGGAGCGCAGATACGCAGTATTTT. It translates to CASSPSGRSADTQYF.

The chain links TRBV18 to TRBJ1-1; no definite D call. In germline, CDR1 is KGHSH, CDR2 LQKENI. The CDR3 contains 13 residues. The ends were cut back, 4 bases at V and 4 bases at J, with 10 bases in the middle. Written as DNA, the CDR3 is TGTGCCAGCTCACGACTACAGACCACTGAAGCTTTCTTT. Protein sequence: CASSRLQTTEAFF.

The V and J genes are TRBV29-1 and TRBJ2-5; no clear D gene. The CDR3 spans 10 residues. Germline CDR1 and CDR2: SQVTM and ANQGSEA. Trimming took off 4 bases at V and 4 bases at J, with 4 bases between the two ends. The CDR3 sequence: CSVVRETQYF. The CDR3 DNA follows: TGCAGCGTTGTTAGAGAGACCCAGTACTTC.

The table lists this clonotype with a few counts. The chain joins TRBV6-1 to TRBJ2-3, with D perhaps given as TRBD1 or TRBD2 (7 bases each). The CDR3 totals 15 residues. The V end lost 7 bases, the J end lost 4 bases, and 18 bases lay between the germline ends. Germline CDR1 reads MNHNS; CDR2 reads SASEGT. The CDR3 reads CASMGGNRGSDTQYF. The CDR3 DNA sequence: TGTGCCAGCATGGGGGGGAACAGGGGCTCAGATACGCAGTATTTT.

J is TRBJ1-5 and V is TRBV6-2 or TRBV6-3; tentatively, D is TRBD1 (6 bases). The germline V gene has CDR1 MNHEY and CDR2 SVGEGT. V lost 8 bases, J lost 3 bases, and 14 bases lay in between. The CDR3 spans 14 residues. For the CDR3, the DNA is TGTGCCAGCCGCCAAAGGGGGGACAATCAGCCCCAGCATTTT. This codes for CASRQRGDNQPQHF.

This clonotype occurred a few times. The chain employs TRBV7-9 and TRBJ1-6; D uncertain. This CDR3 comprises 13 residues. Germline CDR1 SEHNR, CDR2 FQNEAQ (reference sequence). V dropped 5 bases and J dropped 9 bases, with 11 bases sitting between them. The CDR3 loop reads CASSPFGGSPLHF. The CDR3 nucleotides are TGTGCCAGCAGCCCCTTCGGCGGTTCACCCCTCCACTTT.

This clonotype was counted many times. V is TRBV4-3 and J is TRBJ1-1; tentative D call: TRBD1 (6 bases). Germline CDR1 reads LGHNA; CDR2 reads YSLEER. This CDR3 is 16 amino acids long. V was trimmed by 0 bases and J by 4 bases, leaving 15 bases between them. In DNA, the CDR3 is TGCGCCAGCAGCCAAGATCTTAGGGGGGGCGTCACTGAAGCTTTCTTT. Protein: CASSQDLRGGVTEAFF.

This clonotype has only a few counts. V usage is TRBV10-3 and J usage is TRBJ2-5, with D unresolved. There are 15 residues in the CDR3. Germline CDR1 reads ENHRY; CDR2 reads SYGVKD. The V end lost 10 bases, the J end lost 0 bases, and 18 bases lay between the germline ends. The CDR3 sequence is CATKDFPDHQETQYF. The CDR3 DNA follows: TGTGCCACCAAAGACTTCCCGGACCACCAAGAGACCCAGTACTTC.

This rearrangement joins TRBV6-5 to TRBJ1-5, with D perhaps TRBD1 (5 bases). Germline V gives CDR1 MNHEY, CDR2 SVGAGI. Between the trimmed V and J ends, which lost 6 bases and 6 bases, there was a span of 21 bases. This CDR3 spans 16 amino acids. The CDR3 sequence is CASSSFRSGQGQPQHF. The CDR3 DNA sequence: TGTGCCAGCAGCTCCTTCAGGTCGGGGCAGGGTCAGCCCCAGCATTTT.

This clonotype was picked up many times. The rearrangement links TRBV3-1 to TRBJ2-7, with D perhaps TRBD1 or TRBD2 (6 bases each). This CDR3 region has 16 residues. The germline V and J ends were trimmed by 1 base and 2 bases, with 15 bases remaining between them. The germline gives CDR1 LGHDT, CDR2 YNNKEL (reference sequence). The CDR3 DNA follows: TGTGCCAGCAGCCAAGCCCTTGACAGGAGGGCCTACGAGCAGTACTTC. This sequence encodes CASSQALDRRAYEQYF.

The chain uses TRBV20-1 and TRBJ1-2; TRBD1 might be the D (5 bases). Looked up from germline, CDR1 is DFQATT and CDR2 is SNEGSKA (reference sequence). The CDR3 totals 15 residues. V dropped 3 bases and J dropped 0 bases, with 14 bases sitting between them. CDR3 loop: CSARDRDGPNYGYTF. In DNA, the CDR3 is TGCAGTGCTAGGGATAGGGACGGACCTAACTATGGCTACACCTTC.

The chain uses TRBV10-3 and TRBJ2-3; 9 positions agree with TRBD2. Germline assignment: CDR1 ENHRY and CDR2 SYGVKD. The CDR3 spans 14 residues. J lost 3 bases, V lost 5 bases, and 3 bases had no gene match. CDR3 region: CAISSSGITDTQYF. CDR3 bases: TGTGCCATCAGTTCTAGCGGGATAACAGATACGCAGTATTTT.